This TCR beta chain was obtained from a study of cytomegalovirus exposure and HLA in healthy donors. About the study: Some 85 million unique TCRs from HLA-typed donors were held in an early data release.

Primers: 60 Vbeta forward and 13 Jbeta reverse. Clones were read by immunoSEQ multiplex PCR, and TCRdb kept only the in-frame ones, dropping some. Of 150,000 to 200,000 clones listed, about 80% were seen once; the top ten hold 1.4% to 1.5%. General study points: Cytomegalovirus status was reportedly diagnosed by the classifier with high specificity and sensitivity. Presence/absence analyses assumed roughly uniform sequencing depth across donors.

CDR1 ENHRY and CDR2 SYGVKD come from the germline V gene. Trimming cost V 6 bases and J 5 bases; bases outside gene matches: 7. The CDR3 length is 15 residues. As regards this clone: No antigen is known for it.

Sequencing was done on a sample of PBMCs. This TCR came from a man aged 18 to 30 in good health and CMV-seronegative. The genes are TRBV10-3 and TRBJ1-1; 12 bases match TRBD1. The CDR3 protein is CAISRDRGPGTEAFF. CDR3 bases: TGTGCCATCAGCCGGGACAGGGGGCCGGGAACTGAAGCTTTCTTT.